The 26 T cell receptor beta chains reported below all come from one sample, sequenced in a study of brain T cells in children with intractable seizures. Clones were sequenced by immunoSEQ multiplex PCR, and TCRdb holds only the in-frame ones, with some missing. The sample contains roughly 80,000 clones, under 95% of which appear only once. The sample consisted of peripheral blood, taken at surgery. The receptors shown here come from a girl aged 2-10 years with Rasmussen encephalitis and intractable seizures.

The chain has TRBV18 and TRBJ1-4; maybe TRBD1 (5 bases). The length of the CDR3 is 15 residues. The V gene lost 3 bases and the J gene lost 8 bases, with 16 bases spanning the gap. Germline V gene data show CDR1 as KGHSH and CDR2 as LQKENI. This CDR3 is CASSPRDGKYEKLFF. Here the CDR3 DNA reads TGTGCCAGCTCACCCAGGGACGGTAAATACGAAAAACTGTTTTTT.

This rearrangement joins TRBV6-6 to TRBJ2-3, with 7 bases aligning to TRBD2. There are 17 residues in the CDR3. Germline CDR1 MNHNY, CDR2 SVGAGI (reference sequence). V trimming: 5 bases; J trimming: 6 bases; junction bases outside the gene matches: 17. CDR3 in amino acids: CASSPLIGGRPGDTQYF. For the CDR3, the DNA is TGTGCCAGCAGTCCCCTTATCGGGGGGAGGCCGGGGGATACGCAGTATTTT.

The chain couples TRBV12-5 to TRBJ1-6; 7 positions match TRBD1. The CDR3 spans 14 residues. J lost 5 bases, V lost 4 bases, and 2 bases had no gene match. In germline, CDR1 is LGHNT, CDR2 FRNRAP. The CDR3 region is CASGYGTDNSPLHF. The CDR3 nucleotides read TGTGCTAGTGGTTACGGGACAGATAATTCACCCCTCCACTTT.

The V gene is TRBV3-1 (or the pseudogene TRBV3-2), the J gene TRBJ1-1; D is uncertain. Trimming took off 1 base at V and 8 bases at J, with 11 bases between the two ends. Germline loops: CDR1 LGHDT, CDR2 YNNKEL (reference sequence). This CDR3 comprises 13 residues. The CDR3 nucleotides are TGTGCCAGCAGCCAAGCTAGGGCGCTGGAAGCTTTCTTT. It encodes CASSQARALEAFF.

In this sample, this clone is medium-sized. The chain recombines TRBV6-2 or TRBV6-3 with TRBJ1-1, with D perhaps TRBD1 (5 bases). The germline V gene encodes CDR1 MNHEY and CDR2 SVGEGT. The CDR3 is made up of 14 amino acids. The V end lost 2 bases, the J end lost 5 bases, and 12 bases lay between the germline ends. CDR3 loop: CASSYNRGVTEAFF. The CDR3 region has the DNA TGTGCCAGCAGTTACAACAGAGGGGTTACTGAAGCTTTCTTT.

The chain couples TRBV18 to TRBJ2-7; TRBD2 matches 9 bases. The CDR3 covers 17 residues. Germline assignment: CDR1 KGHSH and CDR2 LQKENI. Trimming at V came to 2 bases and at J to 3 bases, leaving 11 bases not matched to a gene. The CDR3 protein is CASSPSMLLAGGYEQYF. Here the CDR3 DNA reads TGTGCCAGCTCACCATCTATGTTACTAGCGGGCGGCTACGAGCAGTACTTC.

V and J are TRBV3-1 (or the pseudogene TRBV3-2) and TRBJ2-3; D is unclear. V lost 3 bases and J lost 6, with 7 bases in between. CDR3 length: 12 residues. Per germline, CDR1 LGHDT and CDR2 YNNKEL (reference sequence). As DNA, the CDR3 is TGTGCCAGCAGCCACCTATCGGATACGCAGTATTTT. Its translation is CASSHLSDTQYF.

V usage is TRBV10-2 and J usage is TRBJ2-3; D gene ambiguous. The CDR3 covers 12 residues. Germline V gene data show CDR1 as WSHSY and CDR2 as SAAADI. V lost 11 bases and J lost 6, with 15 bases in between. The chain's CDR3 is CACSGGADTQYF. The DNA of the CDR3 is TGCGCCTGCTCCGGTGGCGCCGATACGCAGTATTTT.

The CDR3 coding sequence is TGCACCAGCAGCCAAGATTTAGCGGGACTCCACTATGAAAAACTGTTTTTT. Translation gives CTSSQDLAGLHYEKLFF. J is TRBJ1-4 and V is TRBV1. TRBV1 is a pseudogene locus. The CDR3 covers 17 residues.

The chain has TRBV29-1 and TRBJ2-1; TRBD1 matches 7 bases. The CDR3 sequence is 10 residues long. Germline CDR1 reads SQVTM; CDR2 reads ANQGSEA. The V segment lost 4 bases and the J segment 11 bases; nucleotides outside the gene matches: 2. The CDR3 DNA reads TGCAGCGTTGGGGGACAGAAGCAGTTCTTC. It is translated as CSVGGQKQFF.

The CDR3 here is CASSLGQAYGYTF. As DNA, the CDR3 is TGTGCCAGCAGTCTGGGACAGGCCTATGGCTACACCTTC. The J gene is TRBJ1-2, the V gene TRBV27; 8 bases map to TRBD1. V lost 5 bases and J lost 4; bases outside the gene matches: 3. Germline V gene sequence: CDR1 MNHEY, CDR2 SMNVEV (reference sequence). This CDR3 spans 13 amino acids.

This clone was seen just once. This chain joins TRBV2 and TRBJ2-7, with D possibly matching TRBD1 (6 bases). Trimming pared 2 bases from V and 3 bases from J, leaving 17 bases between. CDR3 length: 16 amino acids. Germline CDR1 SNHLY, CDR2 FYNNEI. CDR3 residues: CASSEPPQGSGYEQYF. Here the CDR3 DNA reads TGTGCCAGCAGTGAACCGCCGCAGGGGTCTGGCTACGAGCAGTACTTC. Filled out from reference TRBV2 and TRBJ2-7, the complete variable domain reads EPEVTQTPSHQVTQMGQEVILRCVPISNHLYFYWYRQILGQKVEFLVSFYNNEISEKSEIFDDQFSVERPDGSNFTLKIRSTKLEDSAMYFCASSEPPQGSGYEQYFGPGTRLTVT.

The chain is built from TRBV27 and TRBJ2-3; D may match TRBD1 or TRBD2 (7 bases each). The CDR3 loop spans 16 amino acids. In germline, CDR1 is MNHEY, CDR2 SMNVEV (reference sequence). Trimming stripped 4 bases from V and 6 bases from J, with 20 bases between. The CDR3 sequence: CASSYRGGGPGDTQYF. The CDR3 DNA reads TGTGCCAGCAGTTATCGGGGAGGGGGCCCCGGGGATACGCAGTATTTT.

The chain combines TRBV5-6 with TRBJ2-6; D unresolved. This CDR3 contains 16 residues. With 4 bases removed from V and 0 bases from J, the gap between germline ends came to 11 bases. Germline V gene lookup returns CDR1 SGHDT and CDR2 YYEEEE. CDR3 in amino acids: CASSPTVSSGANVLTF. Here the CDR3 DNA reads TGTGCCAGCAGCCCGACGGTTAGCTCTGGGGCCAACGTCCTGACTTTC.

The chain combines TRBV6-1 with TRBJ1-5; D is unclear. The CDR3 extends over 16 amino acids. The V gene lost 2 bases and the J gene lost 6 bases, with 17 bases spanning the gap. CDR1 and CDR2 from the germline V gene are MNHNS and SASEGT. The CDR3 region has the DNA TGTGCCAGCAGTGAATCGGTGGCGGGCAAAGGTCAGCCCCAGCATTTT. Its translation is CASSESVAGKGQPQHF.

This chain joins TRBV4-1 and TRBJ1-3; 8 bases map to TRBD1. The CDR3 sequence is 16 residues long. With V trimmed by 4 bases and J by 6 bases, 11 bases remained unmatched. Germline-derived CDR1 and CDR2 are MGHRA and YSYEKL. This chain's CDR3 is CASSPIGGTGLNTIYF. CDR3 DNA: TGCGCCAGCAGCCCAATAGGAGGGACAGGCTTAAACACCATATATTTT.

The V gene is TRBV6-6, the J gene TRBJ1-2; TRBD1 might be the D (6 bases). V was shortened by 5 bases and J by 4 bases, with 11 bases between the two germline ends. Germline V CDR1 and CDR2: MNHNY, SVGAGI (reference sequence). There are 13 residues in the CDR3. As DNA, the CDR3 is TGTGCCAGCAGTATTACAGGGACCTATGGCTACACCTTC. This translates into CASSITGTYGYTF.

This clone was observed once. The V gene is TRBV7-2, the J gene TRBJ2-1; TRBD1 matches at 8 bases. The V gene end was trimmed by 3 bases and the J gene end by 5 bases; junction bases not matched to a gene: 6. Germline CDR1 reads SGHTA; CDR2 reads FQGNSA. CDR3 length: 15 amino acids. The CDR3 loop reads CASSLAGTGNNEQFF. The CDR3 DNA reads TGTGCCAGCAGCTTGGCCGGGACAGGAAACAATGAGCAGTTCTTC.

The chain recombines TRBV5-4 with TRBJ1-1; no clear D gene. The CDR3 contains 14 residues. V was clipped by 0 bases and J by 1 base, with 7 bases between them. CDR1 and CDR2 (germline): SGHNT, YYREEE (reference sequence). The CDR3 coding sequence is TGTGCCAGCAGCTTGGGGGGTCGGAACACTGAAGCTTTCTTT. It yields the protein CASSLGGRNTEAFF. Combining the CDR3 with reference TRBV5-4 and TRBJ1-1 gives the whole variable domain ETGVTQSPTHLIKTRGQQVTLRCSSQSGHNTVSWYQQALGQGPQFIFQYYREEENGRGNFPPRFSGLQFPNYSSELNVNALELDDSALYLCASSLGGRNTEAFFGQGTRLTVV.

This clone was picked up one time. This chain links TRBV7-2 with TRBJ2-1; 7 nucleotides agree with TRBD2. The CDR3 contains 14 residues. Germline trimming cut 3 bases from V and 3 bases from J; bases unmatched to any gene: 2. Germline CDR1 SGHTA, CDR2 FQGNSA. DNA of the CDR3: TGTGCCAGCAGCTTCGCTAGCGGCTACAATGAGCAGTTCTTC. The encoded protein is CASSFASGYNEQFF. The full variable domain, rest sourced from reference TRBV7-2 and TRBJ2-1, is GAGVSQSPSNKVTEKGKDVELRCDPISGHTALYWYRQSLGQGLEFLIYFQGNSAPDKSGLPSDRFSAERTGGSVSTLTIQRTQQEDSAVYLCASSFASGYNEQFFGPGTRLTVL.

This chain uses TRBV29-1 with TRBJ2-7; D is undetermined. This CDR3 is 13 amino acids long. The V gene's germline CDR1 is SQVTM and CDR2 ANQGSEA. Trimming removed 4 bases from V and 1 base from J, with 11 bases in between. CDR3 region: CSVVEGLSYEQYF. The CDR3 DNA is TGCAGCGTTGTTGAAGGGCTGTCCTACGAGCAGTACTTC.

This chain joins TRBV6-5 and TRBJ2-7; a weak D match, TRBD2 (6 bases). The germline V gene has CDR1 MNHEY and CDR2 SVGAGI. This CDR3 contains 16 residues. V lost 1 base and J lost 5, with 18 bases in between. DNA of the CDR3: TGTGCCAGCAGTTACTATTTTTTGGGACTTGGCCACGAGCAGTACTTC. It yields the protein CASSYYFLGLGHEQYF.

The chain joins TRBV5-4 to TRBJ2-1, with D perhaps given as TRBD1 or TRBD2 (7 bases each). CDR3 length equals 15 residues. Germline values: CDR1 SGHNT, CDR2 YYREEE (reference sequence). The germline V and J ends were trimmed by 3 bases and 6 bases, with 16 bases remaining between them. CDR3 loop: CASSWPGGETNEQFF. DNA of the CDR3: TGTGCCAGCAGCTGGCCAGGGGGGGAGACCAATGAGCAGTTCTTC.

A single count supports this clone. The chain links TRBV29-1 to TRBJ2-3; the D gene could be TRBD1 or TRBD2 (5 bases each). The CDR3 totals 14 residues. Per germline, CDR1 SQVTM and CDR2 ANQGSEA. V dropped 3 bases and J dropped 2 bases, with 12 bases sitting between them. The CDR3 reads CSVDLGPTTDTQYF. The CDR3 DNA reads TGCAGCGTTGATCTGGGACCTACCACAGATACGCAGTATTTT.

The V call is TRBV9, the J call TRBJ2-1; D unclear. Germline values: CDR1 SGDLS, CDR2 YYNGEE. The CDR3 sequence is 16 residues long. The V gene lost 3 bases and the J gene lost 0 bases, with 13 bases spanning the gap. As DNA, the CDR3 is TGTGCCAGCAGCGCCTACCCGGCGAGCTCCTACAATGAGCAGTTCTTC. Its translation: CASSAYPASSYNEQFF.

This clone occurred once. The chain links TRBV7-9 to TRBJ2-7, with D uncertain. V lost 0 bases and J 5 bases, leaving 11 bases between the germline ends. The V gene's germline CDR1 is SEHNR and CDR2 FQNEAQ (reference sequence). This CDR3 has 14 amino acids. The CDR3 spells CASSLAQQIHEQYF. DNA of the CDR3: TGTGCCAGCAGCTTAGCGCAGCAAATACACGAGCAGTACTTC.